These T cell receptor beta chains were read from a single sample in a study of blood T cell repertoires in COVID-19. Here immunoSEQ multiplex PCR was the method, and the copy in TCRdb shows in-frame clones only, minus some. In the table there are about 480,000 clones, 88% of which are singletons. Source material: PBMCs or T cells enriched from blood (not recorded which). These receptors all stem from a woman aged 40 to 50 who had recovered from COVID-19. Each CDR3 is given with its conserved first and last residue. The D gene is left open where the match is weak. Expanded clones get a size class; other rows say once, few or many, or leave the size out.

J gene	clone size	V gene	D gene	CDR3 DNA	CDR3 protein
TRBJ1-3	.	TRBV5-1	TRBD1	TGCGCCAGCAGCCCAGGACAGGGGGCAGGTGGAAACACCATATATTTT	CASSPGQGAGGNTIYF
TRBJ2-1	once	TRBV18	TRBD2	TGTGCCAGCTCACGGATAGCGGGAGGGCCGCCTGAGCAGTTCTTC	CASSRIAGGPPEQFF
TRBJ2-7	.	TRBV15	TRBD2	TGTGCCACCAGGTTTGGACTAGCGGGATCCGAGCAGTACTTC	CATRFGLAGSEQYF
TRBJ1-4	.	TRBV30	.	TGTGCCTGGAGTGTACGTCTTTGGGGCTTTGGTGAAAAACTGTTTTTT	CAWSVRLWGFGEKLFF
TRBJ1-6	.	TRBV27	.	TGTGCCAGCAGTTTAGAGGGACACGATAATTCACCCCTCCACTTT	CASSLEGHDNSPLHF
TRBJ2-3	.	TRBV27	.	TGTGCCAGCCGCACCGCGGGCACAGATACGCAGTATTTT	CASRTAGTDTQYF
TRBJ2-5	many	TRBV6-5	TRBD2	TGTGCCAGCAGCCCCTTCGACGGGGGGGAGACCCAGTACTTC	CASSPFDGGETQYF
TRBJ2-4	.	TRBV5-4	TRBD1	TGTGCCAGCAGTTCCTGGACAGGAGCCAAAAACATTCAGTACTTC	CASSSWTGAKNIQYF
TRBJ1-2	.	TRBV25-1	TRBD1	TGTGCCAGCAGTGAATCTACGGACAGGAAGGCCGTTCTTGGCTACACCTTC	CASSESTDRKAVLGYTF
TRBJ1-4	once	TRBV19	.	TGTGCCAGTAGTATCAGGGTACTAACTAATGAAAAACTGTTTTTT	CASSIRVLTNEKLFF
TRBJ2-3	.	TRBV5-4	.	TGTGCCAGCAGCTTGAGAGGATTTAAGACAGATACGCAGTATTTT	CASSLRGFKTDTQYF
TRBJ1-2	.	TRBV6-5	TRBD1	TGTGCCAGCAGTTACTTCAGGACAGGGATTCTCTATGGCTACACCTTC	CASSYFRTGILYGYTF
TRBJ2-2	.	TRBV18	TRBD1	TGTGCCAGCTCACAGGGGGCCGACGGGGAGCTGTTTTTT	CASSQGADGELFF
TRBJ1-5	.	TRBV2	.	TGTGCCAGCACTGGGCAGGTACTTAATCAGCCCCAGCATTTT	CASTGQVLNQPQHF
TRBJ1-4	.	TRBV30	.	TGTGCCTGGAGTCCACTAGGAGTTTCAGGTGGGGAAAAACTGTTTTTT	CAWSPLGVSGGEKLFF
TRBJ2-7	.	TRBV3-1/TRBV3-2	.	TGTGCCAGCAGCCAGTATGGAGACGAGCAGTACTTC	CASSQYGDEQYF
TRBJ1-1	.	TRBV12-5	.	TGTGCTAGTGGTCCCCAGCTGACAGCAATGAACACTGAAGCTTTCTTT	CASGPQLTAMNTEAFF
TRBJ2-7	.	TRBV6-2/TRBV6-3	TRBD2	TGTGCCAGCAGCCCCGGGGGGGTACGCTCCTACGAGCAGTACTTC	CASSPGGVRSYEQYF
TRBJ1-6	few	TRBV14	.	TGTGCCAGCAGCCAGAAACGTGGGCAGAATTCACCCCTCCACTTT	CASSQKRGQNSPLHF
TRBJ1-4	.	TRBV27	.	TGTGCCAGCAGTTTGCAGGGGACTAATGAAAAACTGTTTTTT	CASSLQGTNEKLFF
TRBJ2-7	.	TRBV6-2/TRBV6-3	TRBD2	TGTGCCAGCAGTTACTTACTTCGGGCTAGCGGGAGGGCCGCCCACGAGCAGTACTTC	CASSYLLRASGRAAHEQYF
TRBJ2-2	.	TRBV5-4	.	TGTGCCAGCAGCTTGATCCTGAACACCGGGGAGCTGTTTTTT	CASSLILNTGELFF
TRBJ2-1	.	TRBV30	TRBD2	TGTGCCTGGAGTGTCGGGATAGCGGGAGACCACAATGAGCAGTTCTTC	CAWSVGIAGDHNEQFF
TRBJ2-1	.	TRBV27	.	TGTGCCAGCAGTTTACAGGCAGGGTGGAGGGTAAACAATGAGCAGTTCTTC	CASSLQAGWRVNNEQFF
TRBJ2-3	many	TRBV7-9	.	TGTGCCAGCAGCTTAGGACACGCCGCCACAGATACGCAGTATTTT	CASSLGHAATDTQYF
TRBJ2-5	few	TRBV7-2	.	TGTGCCAGCAGCCCCTTCAGTGGAGGTCAAGAGACCCAGTACTTC	CASSPFSGGQETQYF
TRBJ2-3	.	TRBV4-1	.	TGCGCCAGCAGCCAAGATCTTCTGAGAGATACGCAGTATTTT	CASSQDLLRDTQYF
TRBJ1-2	.	TRBV3-1/TRBV3-2	.	TGTGCCAGCAGCCAAGAGGGGGGGACCTATGGCTACACCTTC	CASSQEGGTYGYTF
TRBJ2-5	.	TRBV20-1	.	TGCAGTGCTAGGCCCGGGGGGACCCAGTACTTC	CSARPGGTQYF
TRBJ2-2	few	TRBV5-4	TRBD1	TGTGCCAGCAGCTTCTGGACAGGGAACACCGGGGAGCTGTTTTTT	CASSFWTGNTGELFF
TRBJ2-5	.	TRBV15	.	TGTGCCACCAGCCCTCGGACAGCGACGAGAGAGACCCAGTACTTC	CATSPRTATRETQYF
TRBJ2-7	.	TRBV25-1	.	TGTGCCAGCAGTGGTCCAGAGCAGTACTTC	CASSGPEQYF
TRBJ1-6	.	TRBV7-2	.	TGTGCCAGCAGCTTAGGGGGGGAGGGATCACCCCTCCACTTT	CASSLGGEGSPLHF
TRBJ2-7	.	TRBV19	.	TGTGCCAGTAGCAGTCTTCACGGGAGCGACGAGCAGTACTTC	CASSSLHGSDEQYF
TRBJ2-7	.	TRBV2	.	TGTGCCAGCCGCAATCCAGGTCACAGGGCCTACGAGCAGTACTTC	CASRNPGHRAYEQYF
TRBJ1-2	.	TRBV29-1	TRBD1	TGCAGCGTTGAAGGAGCGGACAGGGACTATGGCTACACCTTC	CSVEGADRDYGYTF
TRBJ1-2	.	TRBV5-6	.	TGTGCCAGCAGCGCCTACGCCACTAACTATGGCTACACCTTC	CASSAYATNYGYTF
TRBJ1-5	.	TRBV27	.	TGTGCCAGCAGCGAAGGGGGAAGGGAGAATCAGCCCCAGCATTTT	CASSEGGRENQPQHF
TRBJ2-1	.	TRBV6-5	.	TGTGCCAGCAGTCGAAATCGGGGGTCCTACAATGAGCAGTTCTTC	CASSRNRGSYNEQFF
TRBJ2-5	once	TRBV10-3	.	TGTGCCATCAGTGAGTCACAGGGTTGGGAGACCCAGTACTTC	CAISESQGWETQYF
TRBJ1-1	.	TRBV12-5	.	TGTGCTAGTGGGAGCGGGGGAACTGAAGCTTTCTTT	CASGSGGTEAFF
TRBJ1-1	.	TRBV19	TRBD1	TGTGCCAGTAGTGTCGAGACAGGGGAAACTGAAGCTTTCTTT	CASSVETGETEAFF
TRBJ2-7	.	TRBV7-2	TRBD2	TGTGCCAGCAGCTTCTCGGGACTAGCGGTAAGGTTCGAGCAGTACTTC	CASSFSGLAVRFEQYF
TRBJ1-2	once	TRBV5-6	.	TGTGCCAGCAGCCTGGTAGGCGGATATGGCTACACCTTC	CASSLVGGYGYTF
TRBJ2-7	few	TRBV18	TRBD2	TGTGCCAGCTCACCTACCCCTAGCGGCTACGAGCAGTACTTC	CASSPTPSGYEQYF
TRBJ1-1	.	TRBV5-8	.	TGTGCCAGCAGCCATCAACGAACAGGGAGGGATGAAGCTTTCTTT	CASSHQRTGRDEAFF
TRBJ1-1	once	TRBV11-2	TRBD1	TGTGCCAGCAGCTTAGATCCATCACAGGGGGCGAGGAACACTGAAGCTTTCTTT	CASSLDPSQGARNTEAFF
TRBJ2-7	once	TRBV11-3	.	TGTGCCAGCAGCTTAGATGGAGGGGACAGCAATTACTACGAGCAGTACTTC	CASSLDGGDSNYYEQYF
TRBJ2-2	.	TRBV27	TRBD1	TGTGCCAGCAGTTTCGACAGGGGGCTTTCGGTCGGGGAGCTGTTTTTT	CASSFDRGLSVGELFF
TRBJ1-1	.	TRBV11-3	TRBD1	TGTGCCAGCAGCTTAGTTCCAGGGGGGTATGACACTGAAGCTTTCTTT	CASSLVPGGYDTEAFF
TRBJ2-1	.	TRBV30	TRBD2	TGTGCCTGGAGTGGGACTAGCGGAGATTTCAATGAGCAGTTCTTC	CAWSGTSGDFNEQFF
TRBJ1-2	.	TRBV11-2	.	TGTGCCAGCAGCCCCGGTACTCTGTATGGCTACACCTTC	CASSPGTLYGYTF
TRBJ1-1	.	TRBV5-1	.	TGCGCCAGCAGCTCAGGGACACCGAACACTGAAGCTTTCTTT	CASSSGTPNTEAFF
TRBJ1-2	.	TRBV2	TRBD1	TGTGCCAGCAGATCAGAGGGACAGGTCGGCTACACCTTC	CASRSEGQVGYTF
TRBJ2-2	.	TRBV10-3	TRBD2	TGTGCCACCATGACTAGCGGACCGAACACCGGGGAGCTGTTTTTT	CATMTSGPNTGELFF
TRBJ2-3	.	TRBV6-1	TRBD2	TGTGCCAGCAGTGAGATAGGACTAGCGGGAACGCTAAGAAGCACAGATACGCAGTATTTT	CASSEIGLAGTLRSTDTQYF
TRBJ1-5	.	TRBV10-3	.	TGTGCCATCAATTCCGGACAGCTCAATCAGCCCCAGCATTTT	CAINSGQLNQPQHF
TRBJ1-4	.	TRBV7-8	TRBD1	TGTGCCAGCACCAGGGGGCCAGCAACTAATGAAAAACTGTTTTTT	CASTRGPATNEKLFF